This TCR beta chain was profiled in a study of memory CD4+ T cells and cytomegalovirus serostatus. The overall study: Donors were healthy Belgian adults, 10 or so CMV seropositive and about two dozen seronegative. Findings of the study overall: CD4+ memory repertoires contained about two fifths of the 164 reported CMV TCRbeta sequences. The CMV-associated TCR signature appears largely within the CD4+ memory repertoire.

Data came from immunoSEQ multiplex PCR; TCRdb stores just in-frame clones and leaves some out. This table has some 60,000 clones, about 80% appearing once. This clone was picked up a small number of times. Its antigen is unknown. The germline V gene has CDR1 WSHSY and CDR2 SAAADI. This CDR3 comprises 15 residues. J lost 12 bases, V lost 3 bases, and 13 bases had no gene match. The sort gate was single viable CD3+CD4+CD8-CD45RO+ cells for memory CD4+ T cells. Donors' CMV status reflects serum IgG against pp150, pp28, p38, p52. The chain carries TRBV10-2 and TRBJ2-1, with 8 positions matching TRBD2. Sequenced input: memory CD4+ T cells from blood. The receptor was derived from an adult in good health and CMV-seropositive. CDR3 region: CASSEGAGERSGQFF. CDR3 DNA: TGCGCCAGCAGTGAAGGAGCGGGAGAACGCTCTGGGCAGTTCTTC.